This TCR beta chain was sequenced during a study of T cell changes during pregnancy in multiple sclerosis. Unmatched junction bases numbered 12, after V lost 6 bases and J lost 5 bases. CDR1 MNHEY and CDR2 SMNVEV come from the germline V gene (reference sequence). The CDR3 is 15 amino acids. Method: immunoSEQ multiplex PCR; TCRdb's copy keeps in-frame clones and lacks some. The sample yields about 68,000 clones, 90% seen once. Source: peripheral blood, taken in the third trimester of pregnancy. This clonotype was sampled from a female donor with multiple sclerosis, enrolled in a pregnancy study. The chain is built from TRBV27 and TRBJ2-7, with 8 bases that match TRBD1. The CDR3 region has the DNA TGTGCCAGCAGCCCTACGCCCTCGACAGGGGACGAGCAGTACTTC. The encoded protein is CASSPTPSTGDEQYF.